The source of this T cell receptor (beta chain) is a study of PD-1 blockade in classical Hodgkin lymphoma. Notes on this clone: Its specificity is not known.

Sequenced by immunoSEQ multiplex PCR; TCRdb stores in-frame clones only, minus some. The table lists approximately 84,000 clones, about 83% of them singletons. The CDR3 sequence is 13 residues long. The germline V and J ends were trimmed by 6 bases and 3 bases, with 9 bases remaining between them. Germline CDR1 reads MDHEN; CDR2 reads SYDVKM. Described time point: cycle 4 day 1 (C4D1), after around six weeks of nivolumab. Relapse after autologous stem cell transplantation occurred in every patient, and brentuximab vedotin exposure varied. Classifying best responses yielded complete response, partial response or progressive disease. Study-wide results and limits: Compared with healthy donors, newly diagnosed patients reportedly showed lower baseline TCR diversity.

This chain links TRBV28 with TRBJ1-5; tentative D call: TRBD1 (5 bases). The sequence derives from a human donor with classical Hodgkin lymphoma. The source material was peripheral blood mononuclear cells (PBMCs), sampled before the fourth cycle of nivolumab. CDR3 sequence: CASSPGDNQPQHF. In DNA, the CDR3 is TGTGCCAGCAGCCCGGGGGACAATCAGCCCCAGCATTTT.